These 5 T cell receptor beta chains came from one sample sequenced in a study of cytomegalovirus exposure and HLA in healthy donors. The PCR contained 60 Vbeta and 13 Jbeta primers. TCRdb's copy holds only in-frame clones and misses some; the assay was immunoSEQ multiplex PCR. The sample has under 100,000 clones; the top ten hold about 4.2%. The sample taken for sequencing was PBMCs. Receptor source: a man aged 25 to 45 in good health and CMV-seronegative.

The gene calls are TRBV9 and TRBJ2-2, with TRBD2 identical over 16 bases. Per the germline V gene, CDR1 is SGDLS and CDR2 is YYNGEE. V lost 4 bases to trimming and J lost 3 bases; unmatched junction nucleotides: 9. The CDR3 runs 19 residues. CDR3 sequence: CASSSRPGLAGGYTGELFF. The CDR3 bases are TGTGCCAGCAGCTCCCGCCCGGGACTAGCGGGGGGGTACACCGGGGAGCTGTTTTTT. Looking up the rest from reference TRBV9 and TRBJ2-2 gives the full variable domain: DSGVTQTPKHLITATGQRVTLRCSPRSGDLSVYWYQQSLDQGLQFLIQYYNGEERAKGNILERFSAQQFPDLHSELNLSSLELGDSALYFCASSSRPGLAGGYTGELFFGEGSRLTVL.

The chain couples TRBV5-1 to TRBJ2-7; maybe TRBD1 (6 bases). Looked up from germline, CDR1 is SGHRS and CDR2 is YFSETQ. Trimming pared 2 bases from V and 0 bases from J, leaving 15 bases between. CDR3 length: 16 amino acids. The CDR3, as DNA: TGCGCCAGCAGCTTATTAAGGGGGAGCAGCTCCTACGAGCAGTACTTC. Translating gives CASSLLRGSSSYEQYF.

The CDR3 loop reads CASSQDPGHLETYGYTF. CDR3 sequence (DNA): TGCGCCAGCAGCCAAGACCCCGGACATTTGGAAACCTATGGCTACACCTTC. The V call is TRBV4-1, the J call TRBJ1-2; a weak D match, TRBD1 (5 bases). The germline V gene has CDR1 MGHRA and CDR2 YSYEKL. The CDR3 spans 17 residues. V lost 0 bases to trimming and J lost 4 bases, with 18 bases between them.

This chain joins TRBV18 and TRBJ2-1; 9 positions match TRBD2. With V trimmed by 1 base and J by 5 bases, 6 bases remained unmatched. The germline gives CDR1 KGHSH, CDR2 LQKENI. CDR3 length: 16 residues. The CDR3 sequence is CASSPRGSGSNNEQFF. Written as DNA, the CDR3 is TGTGCCAGCTCACCACGGGGTAGCGGGAGTAACAATGAGCAGTTCTTC.

V usage is TRBV11-3 and J usage is TRBJ2-3; 9 positions agree with TRBD1. The CDR3 spans 15 residues. Germline CDR1 and CDR2: SGHNT and YENEEA. Trimming cost V 2 bases and J 4 bases; bases outside gene matches: 4. The DNA for the CDR3 is TGTGCCAGCAGCTTATGGACAGGGGATTCAGATACGCAGTATTTT. Translated: CASSLWTGDSDTQYF.